Sequencing of this T cell receptor beta chain was carried out in a study of T cells in Graves' hyperthyroidism and ophthalmopathy. This clonotype was counted ten times or more. Over 18 months, lack of ophthalmopathy progression marked Graves' hyperthyroidism as stable. Patients aged 18 to 65 had newly diagnosed hyperthyroidism of under 2 months' duration. Researchers barred patients who had uncontrolled infection, other autoimmune disease, pregnancy or lactation. Orbital computed tomography and thyroid ultrasound, together with serum TRAb and thyroxine and clinical symptoms, were used for diagnoses. TCR beta CDR3 region amplification was performed from RNA transcripts. Initially, a first-round RT-PCR of the TCR CDR3 employed the HTBI primer set. TCRdb re-called the multiplex PCR reads with MiXCR, one entry per CDR3 protein. The table lists about 710,000 distinct CDR3 sequences, about a sixth of them singletons, with about 8.4% in the top ten.

Germline V gene sequence: CDR1 KGHSH, CDR2 LQKENI. Trimming removed 4 bases at V and 4 bases at J, with 16 bases between. This CDR3 has 16 amino acids. Sequencing input: blood. This sequence joins TRBV18 and TRBJ2-2; tentative D call: TRBD2 (6 bases). This TCR was sampled from a man between 18 and 29 years old with Graves' hyperthyroidism. This CDR3 is CASSQNIAEGTGELFF. CDR3 bases: TGTGCCAGCTCACAGAACATAGCGGAAGGCACCGGGGAGCTGTTTTTT. The full variable domain, completed using reference TRBV18 and TRBJ2-2, is NAGVMQNPRHLVRRRGQEARLRCSPMKGHSHVYWYRQLPEEGLKFMVYLQKENIIDESGMPKERFSAEFPKEGPSILRIQQVVRGDSAAYFCASSQNIAEGTGELFFGEGSRLTVL.